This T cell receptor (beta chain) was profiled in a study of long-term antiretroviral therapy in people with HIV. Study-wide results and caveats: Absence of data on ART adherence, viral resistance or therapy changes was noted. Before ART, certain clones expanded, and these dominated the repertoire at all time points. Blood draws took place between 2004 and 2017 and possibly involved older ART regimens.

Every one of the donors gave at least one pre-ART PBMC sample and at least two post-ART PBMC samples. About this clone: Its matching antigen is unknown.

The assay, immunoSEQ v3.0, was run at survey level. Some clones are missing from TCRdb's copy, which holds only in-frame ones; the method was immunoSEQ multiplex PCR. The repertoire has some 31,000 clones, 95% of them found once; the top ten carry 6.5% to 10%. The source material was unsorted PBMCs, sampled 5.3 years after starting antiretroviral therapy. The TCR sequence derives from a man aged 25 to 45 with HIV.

For the CDR3, the DNA is TGTGCCAGCAGCTTGGCCCGGGGTCCCATAGGCTATGGCTACACCTTC. Translating it yields CASSLARGPIGYGYTF. The chain joins TRBV5-4 to TRBJ1-2; D remains unclear. The CDR3 is 16 amino acids. V was shortened by 0 bases and J by 4 bases, with 16 bases between the two germline ends. CDR1 is SGHNT, CDR2 YYREEE, per germline (reference sequence).